This T cell receptor beta chain is from a study of response to subunit inactivated influenza vaccine. Study results and limitations: Authors suggested seasonal influenza vaccinations each recruit few new T cells.

TCRdb itself ran the RT-PCR reads through MiXCR, one entry per CDR3 protein. Of about 780,000 distinct CDR3 sequences in the sample, about 18% were seen once. As concerns this clonotype: Its antigen is still unknown.

The input for sequencing was PBMCs from blood, taken 5 days after vaccination. This sequence was found in a man between 45 and 60 years old who received an inactivated influenza vaccine.

The CDR3 sequence is CASSQEGPSYNEQFF. The DNA of the CDR3 is TGTGCCAGCAGCCAGGAGGGACCCTCCTACAATGAGCAGTTCTTC. The genes are TRBV12-3 or TRBV12-4 and TRBJ2-1, with D possibly matching TRBD2 (6 bases). Trimming pared 6 bases from V and 0 bases from J, leaving 12 bases between. The CDR3 consists of 15 residues.